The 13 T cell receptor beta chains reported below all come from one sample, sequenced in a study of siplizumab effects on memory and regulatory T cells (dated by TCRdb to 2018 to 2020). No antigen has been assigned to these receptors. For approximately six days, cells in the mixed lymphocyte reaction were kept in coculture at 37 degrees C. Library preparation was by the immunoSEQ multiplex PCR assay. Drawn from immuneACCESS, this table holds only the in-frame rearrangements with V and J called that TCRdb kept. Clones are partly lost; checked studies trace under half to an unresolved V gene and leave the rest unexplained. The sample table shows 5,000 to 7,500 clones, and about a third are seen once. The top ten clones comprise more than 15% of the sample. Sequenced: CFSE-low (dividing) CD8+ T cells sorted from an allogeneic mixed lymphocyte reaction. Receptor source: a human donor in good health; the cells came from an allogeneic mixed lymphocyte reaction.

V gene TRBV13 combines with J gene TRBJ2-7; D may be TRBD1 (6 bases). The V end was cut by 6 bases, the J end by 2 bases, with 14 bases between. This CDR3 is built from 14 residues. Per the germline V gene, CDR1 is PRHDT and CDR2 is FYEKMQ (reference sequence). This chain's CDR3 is CASSFRDNTYEQYF. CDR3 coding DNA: TGTGCCAGCAGTTTCCGGGACAACACCTACGAGCAGTACTTC.

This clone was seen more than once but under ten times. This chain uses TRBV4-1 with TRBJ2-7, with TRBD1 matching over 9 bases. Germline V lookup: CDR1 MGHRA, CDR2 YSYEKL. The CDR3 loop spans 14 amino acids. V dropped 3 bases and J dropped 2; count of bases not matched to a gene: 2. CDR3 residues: CASSQDRGPYEQYF. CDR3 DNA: TGCGCCAGCAGCCAGGACAGGGGTCCCTACGAGCAGTACTTC.

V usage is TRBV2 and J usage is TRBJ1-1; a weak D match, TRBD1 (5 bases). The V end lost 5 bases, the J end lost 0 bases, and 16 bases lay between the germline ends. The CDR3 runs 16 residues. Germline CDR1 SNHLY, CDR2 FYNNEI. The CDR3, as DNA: TGTGCCAGCAGTCGAATGCCGGGACCTATGAACACTGAAGCTTTCTTT. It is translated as CASSRMPGPMNTEAFF. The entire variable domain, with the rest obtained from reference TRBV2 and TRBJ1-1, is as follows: EPEVTQTPSHQVTQMGQEVILRCVPISNHLYFYWYRQILGQKVEFLVSFYNNEISEKSEIFDDQFSVERPDGSNFTLKIRSTKLEDSAMYFCASSRMPGPMNTEAFFGQGTRLTVV.

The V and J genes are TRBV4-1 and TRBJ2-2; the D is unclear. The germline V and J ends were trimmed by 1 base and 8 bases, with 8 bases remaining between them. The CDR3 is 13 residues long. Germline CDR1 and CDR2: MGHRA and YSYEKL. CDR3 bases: TGCGCCAGCAGCCAAGTAAAGGGTGGGGAGCTGTTTTTT. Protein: CASSQVKGGELFF.

CDR3 in DNA: TGTGCCAGCAGTCCGCCCGGGATTGGTGTTGACGAGCAGTACTTC. It translates to CASSPPGIGVDEQYF. V usage is TRBV25-1 and J usage is TRBJ2-7; tentative D call: TRBD2 (5 bases). Germline CDR1 and CDR2: MGHDK and SYGVNS. Trimming stripped 5 bases from V and 5 bases from J, with 19 bases between. The length of the CDR3 is 15 residues.

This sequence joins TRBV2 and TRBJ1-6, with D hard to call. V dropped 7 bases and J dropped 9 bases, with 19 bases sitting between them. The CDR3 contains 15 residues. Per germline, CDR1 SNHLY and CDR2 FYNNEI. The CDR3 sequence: CASKIGRTDGSPLHF. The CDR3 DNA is TGTGCCAGCAAGATCGGAAGGACGGATGGTTCACCCCTCCACTTT.

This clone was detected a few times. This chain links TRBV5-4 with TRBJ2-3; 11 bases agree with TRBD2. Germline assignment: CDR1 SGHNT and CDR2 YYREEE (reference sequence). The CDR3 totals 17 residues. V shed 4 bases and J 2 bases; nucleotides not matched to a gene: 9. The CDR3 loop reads CASSRSLAGGDTDTQYF. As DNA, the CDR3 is TGTGCCAGCAGCCGCTCCTTAGCGGGGGGGGACACAGATACGCAGTATTTT.

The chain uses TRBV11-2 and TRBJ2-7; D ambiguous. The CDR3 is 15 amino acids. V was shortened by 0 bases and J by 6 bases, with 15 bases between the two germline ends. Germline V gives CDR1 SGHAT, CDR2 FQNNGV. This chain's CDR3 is CASSLEADLLSEQYF. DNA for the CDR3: TGTGCCAGCAGCTTAGAGGCAGACCTCTTGAGCGAGCAGTACTTC.

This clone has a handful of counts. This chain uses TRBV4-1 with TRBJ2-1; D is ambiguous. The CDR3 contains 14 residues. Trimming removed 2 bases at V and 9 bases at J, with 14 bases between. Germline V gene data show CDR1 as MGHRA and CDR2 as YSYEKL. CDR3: CASSQPLGPGEQFF. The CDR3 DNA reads TGCGCCAGCAGCCAACCTCTAGGGCCGGGTGAGCAGTTCTTC.

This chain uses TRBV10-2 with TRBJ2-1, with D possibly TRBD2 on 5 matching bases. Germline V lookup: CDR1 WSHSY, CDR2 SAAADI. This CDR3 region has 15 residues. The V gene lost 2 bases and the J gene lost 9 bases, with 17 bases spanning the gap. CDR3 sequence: CASSESGAMVGEQFF. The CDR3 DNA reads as TGCGCCAGCAGTGAGAGCGGAGCAATGGTGGGTGAGCAGTTCTTC.

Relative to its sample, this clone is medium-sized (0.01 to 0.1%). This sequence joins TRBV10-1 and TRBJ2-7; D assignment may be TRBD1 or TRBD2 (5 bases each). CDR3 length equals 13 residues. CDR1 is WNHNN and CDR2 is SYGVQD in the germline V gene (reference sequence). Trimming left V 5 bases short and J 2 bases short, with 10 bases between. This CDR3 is CASSRDGPYEQYF. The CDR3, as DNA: TGCGCCAGCAGTCGGGACGGACCCTACGAGCAGTACTTC.

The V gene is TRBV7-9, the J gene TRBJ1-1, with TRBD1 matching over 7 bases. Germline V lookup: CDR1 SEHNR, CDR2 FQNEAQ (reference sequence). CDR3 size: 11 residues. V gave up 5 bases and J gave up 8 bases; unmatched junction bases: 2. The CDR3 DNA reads TGTGCCAGCAGCAAGGACAGGGAAGCTTTCTTT. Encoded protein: CASSKDREAFF.

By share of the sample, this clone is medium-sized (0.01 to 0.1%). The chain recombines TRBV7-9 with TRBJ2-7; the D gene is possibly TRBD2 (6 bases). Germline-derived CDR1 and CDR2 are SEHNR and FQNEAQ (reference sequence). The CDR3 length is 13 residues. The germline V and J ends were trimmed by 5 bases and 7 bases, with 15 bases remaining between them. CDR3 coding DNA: TGTGCCAGCAGCATATCACACCGGGGGGAGCAGTACTTC. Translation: CASSISHRGEQYF.